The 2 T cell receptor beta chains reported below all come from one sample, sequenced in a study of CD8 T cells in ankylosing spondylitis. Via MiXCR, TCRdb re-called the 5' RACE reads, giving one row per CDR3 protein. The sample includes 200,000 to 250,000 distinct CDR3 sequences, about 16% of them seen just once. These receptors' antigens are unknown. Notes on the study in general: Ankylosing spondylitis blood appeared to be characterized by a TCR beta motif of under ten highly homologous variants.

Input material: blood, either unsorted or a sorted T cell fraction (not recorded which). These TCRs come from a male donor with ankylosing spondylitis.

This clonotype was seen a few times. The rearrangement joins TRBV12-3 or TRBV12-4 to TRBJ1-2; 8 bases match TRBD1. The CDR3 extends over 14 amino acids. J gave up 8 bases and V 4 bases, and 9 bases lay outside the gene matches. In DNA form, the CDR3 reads TGTGCCAGCAGTTCCCGGGACAGGACAGAAGGCTACACCTTC. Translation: CASSSRDRTEGYTF.

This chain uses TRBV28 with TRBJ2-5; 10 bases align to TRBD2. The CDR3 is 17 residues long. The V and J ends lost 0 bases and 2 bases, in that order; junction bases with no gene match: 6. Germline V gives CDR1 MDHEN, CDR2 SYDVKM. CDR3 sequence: CASSLWASGSYQETQYF. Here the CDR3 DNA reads TGTGCCAGCAGTTTATGGGCTAGCGGGAGCTATCAAGAGACCCAGTACTTC. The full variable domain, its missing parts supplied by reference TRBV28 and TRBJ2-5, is DVKVTQSSRYLVKRTGEKVFLECVQDMDHENMFWYRQDPGLGLRLIYFSYDVKMKEKGDIPEGYSVSREKKERFSLILESASTNQTSMYLCASSLWASGSYQETQYFGPGTRLLVL.